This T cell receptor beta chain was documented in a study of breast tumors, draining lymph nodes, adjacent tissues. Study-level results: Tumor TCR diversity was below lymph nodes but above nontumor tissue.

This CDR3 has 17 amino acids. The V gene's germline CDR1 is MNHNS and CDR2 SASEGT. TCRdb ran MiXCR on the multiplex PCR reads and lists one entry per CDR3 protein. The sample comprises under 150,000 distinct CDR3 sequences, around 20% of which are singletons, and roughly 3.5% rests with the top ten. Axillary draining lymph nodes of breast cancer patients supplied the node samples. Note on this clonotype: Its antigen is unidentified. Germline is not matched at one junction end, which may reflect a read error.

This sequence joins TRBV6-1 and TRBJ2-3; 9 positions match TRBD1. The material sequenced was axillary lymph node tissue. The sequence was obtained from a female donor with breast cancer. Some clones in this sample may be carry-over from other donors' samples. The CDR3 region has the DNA TGTGCCAGCAGTGTGAACCCACAGGGGGCTAGCAAAGATACGCAGTATTTT. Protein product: CASSVNPQGASKDTQYF.